This record concerns one T cell receptor beta chain sequence. What it binds is not known. This specimen comes from a study of cytomegalovirus exposure and HLA in healthy donors. General study findings and limits: Rare TCR sequences predominated, though certain public TCRs were found in many donors.

The V and J ends lost 6 bases and 2 bases, in that order; junction bases with no gene match: 6. The germline V gene has CDR1 MDHEN and CDR2 SYDVKM. The CDR3 covers 15 residues. While the first cohort had hundreds of subjects, the donors belonged to the separate validation cohort of about 130 subjects. Repertoires were generated with immunoSEQ multiplex PCR, while TCRdb's copy carries only in-frame clones and drops some. This sample carries some 160,000 clones, approximately 90% of them seen once, and the ten largest clones take approximately 3.1%. The V call is TRBV28, the J call TRBJ2-5, with 10 bases fitting TRBD2. The sequencing sample was made of PBMCs. The TCR originated in a man aged 18 to 29 in good health and CMV-seronegative. CDR3 sequence (DNA): TGTGCCAGCAGAGCGCTAGCGGGGGATCAAGAGACCCAGTACTTC. Its protein product is CASRALAGDQETQYF.